Following are 30 T cell receptor beta chains from one sample sequenced in a study of human T cells and chemical hapten exposure. Regarding time point: patch test 1, 2 weeks after DPC sensitization. Treatment: therapeutic diphenylcyclopropenone sensitization with weekly scalp DPC. Using its own MiXCR run on the RACE reads, TCRdb lists one record per CDR3 protein. The data contain more than 90,000 distinct CDR3 sequences, about 10% of them singletons. The material sequenced was whole blood, taken in connection with sensitization to the hapten diphenylcyclopropenone (DPC). The receptors come from a man aged 35-49 years with alopecia areata. Some clones in this sample may be carry-over from other donors' samples.

This clonotype was recorded a few times. The rearrangement links TRBV9 to TRBJ1-2; the D is unclear. In germline, CDR1 is SGDLS, CDR2 YYNGEE. V lost 4 bases, J lost 2 bases, and 18 bases lay in between. This CDR3 contains 16 residues. CDR3 loop: CASSPTPRVGNYGYTF. DNA for the CDR3: TGTGCCAGCAGCCCGACCCCAAGAGTGGGGAACTATGGCTACACCTTC.

This clonotype was observed at least ten times. The V gene is TRBV12-5, the J gene TRBJ2-1; D not resolved. Germline CDR1 reads LGHNT; CDR2 reads FRNRAP. V was clipped by 0 bases and J by 4 bases, with 7 bases between them. This CDR3 comprises 14 residues. CDR3 sequence (DNA): TGTGCTAGTGGTTTGGTACCCGAATACAATGAGCAGTTCTTC. This codes for CASGLVPEYNEQFF.

The V and J genes are TRBV18 and TRBJ2-1; 9 nucleotides match TRBD1. The germline gives CDR1 KGHSH, CDR2 LQKENI. The V gene end was trimmed by 5 bases and the J gene end by 11 bases; junction bases not matched to a gene: 13. This CDR3 has 15 residues. The CDR3 nucleotides read TGTGCCAGCTCAGCAACACAGGGGGCGCGGGGGCAGCAGTTCTTC. Translating it yields CASSATQGARGQQFF.

This clonotype occurred many times. This chain connects TRBV5-4 to TRBJ1-2, with D possibly matching TRBD1 (6 bases). CDR1 SGHNT and CDR2 YYREEE come from the germline V gene (reference sequence). This CDR3 has 13 amino acids. Trimming took off 5 bases at V and 4 bases at J, with 12 bases between the two ends. CDR3 DNA: TGTGCCAGCAGTTTCGGACAGACCTATGGCTACACCTTC. Its translation: CASSFGQTYGYTF.

This clonotype was observed a few times. The junction differs from germline at one of its ends, possibly a read error. The J gene is TRBJ1-5, the V gene TRBV28; 8 bases agree with TRBD1. Per germline, CDR1 MDHEN and CDR2 SYDVKM. This CDR3 spans 11 amino acids. DNA for the CDR3: TGTGCCAGCAGTTTGGACAGGGCTTTGAATTTT. It codes for CASSLDRALNF. Based on the CDR3 plus reference TRBV28 and TRBJ1-5, the full variable domain is DVKVTQSSRYLVKRTGEKVFLECVQDMDHENMFWYRQDPGLGLRLIYFSYDVKMKEKGDIPEGYSVSREKKERFSLILESASTNQTSMYLCASSLDRALNFGDGTRLSIL.

The chain uses TRBV20-1 and TRBJ2-7; D is uncertain. Germline V lookup: CDR1 DFQATT, CDR2 SNEGSKA (reference sequence). The CDR3 spans 13 residues. V was shortened by 7 bases and J by 0 bases, with 13 bases between the two germline ends. The CDR3 sequence: CSVRAYHSYEQYF. The CDR3 region has the DNA TGCAGTGTTAGGGCCTATCACTCCTACGAGCAGTACTTC.

The rearrangement uses TRBV10-3 and TRBJ1-5; D unclear. V lost 2 bases and J lost 3, with 5 bases in between. The CDR3 runs 13 residues. Germline V gene data show CDR1 as ENHRY and CDR2 as SYGVKD. The CDR3 DNA reads as TGTGCCATCAGTGAGGGCGTCAATCAGCCCCAGCATTTT. It encodes CAISEGVNQPQHF.

This clonotype was counted a few times. The CDR3 protein is CASSLGLSGQPQHF. CDR3 sequence (DNA): TGTGCCAGCAGTTTGGGGCTAAGCGGCCAGCCCCAGCATTTT. This rearrangement joins TRBV12-3 or TRBV12-4 to TRBJ1-5, with a possible D match to TRBD1 (5 bases). V lost 3 bases to trimming and J lost 7 bases, with 13 bases between them. The CDR3 is 14 residues long.

Points on this clonotype: A much larger clone differs by one base, so this may be a read error. DNA for the CDR3: TGTGTCAGCAGCAAGGGGACAGGGGGAACTGAAGCTTTCTTT. As protein: CVSSKGTGGTEAFF. The chain is built from TRBV5-4 and TRBJ1-1; TRBD1 matches at 11 bases. The V gene's germline CDR1 is SGHNT and CDR2 YYREEE (reference sequence). The CDR3 is 14 residues long. Filled out from reference TRBV5-4 and TRBJ1-1, the complete variable domain reads ETGVTQSPTHLIKTRGQQVTLRCSSQSGHNTVSWYQQALGQGPQFIFQYYREEENGRGNFPPRFSGLQFPNYSSELNVNALELDDSALYLCVSSKGTGGTEAFFGQGTRLTVV.

The table lists this clonotype with a few counts. V is TRBV20-1 and J is TRBJ1-5; D is undetermined. V was cut by 8 bases and J by 3 bases, with 17 bases left in between. Germline CDR1 DFQATT, CDR2 SNEGSKA (reference sequence). The CDR3 has 14 amino acids. The CDR3 loop is CSYEENAPNQPQHF. Here the CDR3 DNA reads TGCAGTTACGAAGAGAATGCCCCCAATCAGCCCCAGCATTTT.

This clonotype was detected ten times or more. The CDR3 region has the DNA TGTGCCAGCAGCCAAGATGAGGGACTAGCGGGAGCCACTCGGCGGGAGCAGTACTTC. Protein sequence: CASSQDEGLAGATRREQYF. This chain joins TRBV4-2 and TRBJ2-7; the match to TRBD2 covers 14 bases. The CDR3 is 19 residues long. Germline V gives CDR1 LGHNA, CDR2 YNFKEQ. With V trimmed by 0 bases and J by 7 bases, 14 bases remained unmatched.

The chain carries TRBV2 and TRBJ1-3; D unresolved. The CDR3 runs 14 residues. CDR1 SNHLY and CDR2 FYNNEI come from the germline V gene. Deletions cut 1 base from V and 2 bases from J, with 6 bases between. CDR3 in amino acids: CASSEGTAGNTIYF. CDR3 nucleotides: TGTGCCAGCAGTGAAGGGACTGCTGGAAACACCATATATTTT.

The sample holds many counts of this clonotype. The DNA for the CDR3 is TGTGCCAGCAGCCAAGGGCCCCTTAGCAATCAGCCCCAGCATTTT. Its translation is CASSQGPLSNQPQHF. The chain has TRBV3-1 and TRBJ1-5; no clear D. This CDR3 is built from 15 residues. V dropped 1 base and J dropped 0 bases, with 7 bases sitting between them. From germline, CDR1 is LGHDT and CDR2 YNNKEL (reference sequence).

This clonotype was counted at least ten times. The gene calls are TRBV20-1 and TRBJ2-2; no clear D. Germline CDR1 DFQATT, CDR2 SNEGSKA (reference sequence). The CDR3 runs 15 residues. V lost 3 bases and J lost 6, with 17 bases in between. CDR3 sequence (DNA): TGCAGTGCTAGGGGCGGCAGGAGAATCGCCGGGGAGCTGTTTTTT. It encodes CSARGGRRIAGELFF.

This clonotype was seen only a few times. The junction departs from the called germline gene at one end, perhaps through a read error. The chain couples TRBV2 to TRBJ2-1; D uncertain. CDR1 is SNHLY, CDR2 FYNNEI, per germline. The CDR3 is 10 amino acids. Here the CDR3 reads CASSGSPPTF. CDR3 nucleotide sequence: TGTGCCAGCAGTGGGTCCCCCCCCACCTTC.

About this clonotype: A much bigger clone sits one base away, suggesting this may be a read error. Because the CDR3's place on the DNA is in doubt, the DNA is left out and the CDR3 is given as listed by TCRdb. The J gene is TRBJ2-1, the V gene TRBV29-1; the D call in the table, TRBD1, was not verified against the DNA. Germline loops: CDR1 SQVTM, CDR2 ANQGSEA. A total of 14 residues make up the CDR3, ends included. The CDR3 sequence: CSVGRGAVGNEHFF.

This clonotype was found many times. V and J are TRBV6-2 or TRBV6-3 and TRBJ1-2; maybe TRBD1 (6 bases). The CDR3 runs to 13 residues. Per germline, CDR1 MNHEY and CDR2 SVGEGT. The V end was cut by 4 bases, the J end by 4 bases, with 10 bases between. CDR3 coding DNA: TGTGCCAGCAGTTGGACAGTTAGCTATGGCTACACCTTC. It translates to CASSWTVSYGYTF.

This clonotype was picked up many times. The genes are TRBV7-2 and TRBJ1-1; tentative D call: TRBD1 (6 bases). V lost 3 bases and J 9 bases, leaving 14 bases between the germline ends. Per the germline V gene, CDR1 is SGHTA and CDR2 is FQGNSA. The CDR3 totals 13 residues. The CDR3 DNA sequence: TGTGCCAGCAGCTTTACAGGGCCGAGGAAAGCTTTCTTT. Protein product: CASSFTGPRKAFF.

This clonotype was observed a few times. Here the CDR3 DNA reads TGCGCCAGCAGTCAAGGGTGGGAAGGGCGGCCTGAGCAGTTCTTC. It codes for CASSQGWEGRPEQFF. V and J are TRBV23-1 and TRBJ2-1; the D is unclear. TRBV23-1 carries the ORF label, with uncertain function. Between the trimmed V and J ends, which lost 2 bases and 9 bases, there was a span of 17 bases. CDR3 length: 15 amino acids.

This clonotype has only a few counts. This chain links TRBV6-6 with TRBJ2-7; 9 positions agree with TRBD1. Germline CDR1 and CDR2: MNHNY and SVGAGI (reference sequence). CDR3 size: 14 residues. The trim removed 6 bases at V and 6 bases at J, leaving 9 bases unmatched. The CDR3 DNA follows: TGTGCCAGCAGCCCCACAGGGGGCACGAGCGAGCAGTACTTC. It is translated as CASSPTGGTSEQYF.

J is TRBJ2-7 and V is TRBV5-4; D not resolved. Trimming cost V 4 bases and J 0 bases, with 11 bases left between them. CDR3 length: 14 residues. CDR1 is SGHNT, CDR2 YYREEE, per germline (reference sequence). The CDR3 region has the DNA TGTGCCAGCAGCCCGGACGCCGGCTCCTACGAGCAGTACTTC. Protein product: CASSPDAGSYEQYF. Looking up the rest from reference TRBV5-4 and TRBJ2-7 gives the full variable domain: ETGVTQSPTHLIKTRGQQVTLRCSSQSGHNTVSWYQQALGQGPQFIFQYYREEENGRGNFPPRFSGLQFPNYSSELNVNALELDDSALYLCASSPDAGSYEQYFGPGTRLTVT.

V and J are TRBV12-5 and TRBJ1-5, with a tentative D call TRBD1 (5 bases). The CDR3 sequence is 14 residues long. The V gene lost 6 bases and the J gene lost 6 bases, with 15 bases spanning the gap. CDR1 is LGHNT and CDR2 is FRNRAP in the germline V gene. CDR3 residues: CASGRGGVVQPQHF. CDR3 nucleotides: TGTGCTAGTGGCCGGGGGGGGGTCGTTCAGCCCCAGCATTTT. Together with reference TRBV12-5 and TRBJ1-5, the CDR3 gives the full variable domain: DARVTQTPRHKVTEMGQEVTMRCQPILGHNTVFWYRQTMMQGLELLAYFRNRAPLDDSGMPKDRFSAEMPDATLATLKIQPSEPRDSAVYFCASGRGGVVQPQHFGDGTRLSIL.

The gene calls are TRBV24-1 and TRBJ2-3, with 7 bases fitting TRBD1. The CDR3 spans 17 residues. Unmatched junction bases numbered 10, after V lost 3 bases and J lost 2 bases. CDR1 is KGHDR, CDR2 SFDVKD, per germline. The CDR3 DNA is TGTGCCACCAGTGATAGTAGTCGACAGGGATTCACAGATACGCAGTATTTT. Protein: CATSDSSRQGFTDTQYF.

This clonotype has a count of ten or more. The rearrangement uses TRBV6-1 and TRBJ2-7; D gene unclear. Germline V lookup: CDR1 MNHNS, CDR2 SASEGT. V was pared by 2 bases and J by 5 bases, with 4 bases between. CDR3 size: 11 residues. This chain's CDR3 is CASSERNEQYV. Here the CDR3 DNA reads TGTGCCAGCAGTGAAAGGAACGAGCAGTACGTC.

This clonotype was found a few times. The chain is built from TRBV29-1 and TRBJ2-7; 8 bases fit TRBD1. V was pared by 3 bases and J by 1 base, with 8 bases of the junction left unmatched. The CDR3 covers 15 residues. Germline CDR1 SQVTM, CDR2 ANQGSEA. In DNA form, the CDR3 reads TGCAGCGTTGACCCAGGGGGCCACGGGTCCTACGAGCAGTACGTC. It encodes CSVDPGGHGSYEQYV.

This clonotype was picked up many times. The genes are TRBV28 and TRBJ1-2, with D perhaps matching TRBD1 (5 bases). V lost 6 bases, J lost 1 base, and 9 bases lay in between. CDR1 and CDR2 from the germline V gene are MDHEN and SYDVKM. This CDR3 is built from 13 residues. CDR3 sequence: CASSRQLNYGYTF. The CDR3 coding sequence is TGTGCCAGCAGCCGACAGCTTAACTATGGCTACACCTTC.

The chain combines TRBV7-2 with TRBJ2-7; maybe TRBD1 (6 bases). The CDR3 length is 15 residues. V was clipped by 2 bases and J by 4 bases, with 15 bases between them. Germline values: CDR1 SGHTA, CDR2 FQGNSA. The CDR3 protein is CASSLIEQGGYEQYV. The CDR3 region has the DNA TGTGCCAGCAGCTTAATAGAACAGGGTGGATACGAGCAGTACGTC.

V gene TRBV9 combines with J gene TRBJ2-1; TRBD1 or TRBD2 may be the D gene (5 bases each). Germline assignment: CDR1 SGDLS and CDR2 YYNGEE. The length of the CDR3 is 12 residues. Trimming took 0 bases from V and 10 from J, leaving 8 bases between them. The CDR3 DNA reads TGTGCCAGCAGCGTAGCCGGGGACGAGCAGTTCTTC. Protein sequence: CASSVAGDEQFF. The whole variable domain, filled in from reference TRBV9 and TRBJ2-1, reads DSGVTQTPKHLITATGQRVTLRCSPRSGDLSVYWYQQSLDQGLQFLIQYYNGEERAKGNILERFSAQQFPDLHSELNLSSLELGDSALYFCASSVAGDEQFFGPGTRLTVL.

This clonotype was recorded at least ten times. CDR3 in DNA: TGTGCCAGCAGCAGGGACAGCTATGGCTACACCTTC. Its protein is CASSRDSYGYTF. The chain joins TRBV2 to TRBJ1-2, with 7 bases aligning to TRBD1. The J segment lost 4 bases and the V segment lost 6 bases, leaving 2 bases of the junction unmatched. In germline, CDR1 is SNHLY, CDR2 FYNNEI. The CDR3 sequence is 12 residues long. The full variable domain, its missing parts supplied by reference TRBV2 and TRBJ1-2, is EPEVTQTPSHQVTQMGQEVILRCVPISNHLYFYWYRQILGQKVEFLVSFYNNEISEKSEIFDDQFSVERPDGSNFTLKIRSTKLEDSAMYFCASSRDSYGYTFGSGTRLTVV.

This clonotype was seen a few times. This chain joins TRBV29-1 and TRBJ2-1; tentatively, D is TRBD1 or TRBD2 (6 bases each). Germline values: CDR1 SQVTM, CDR2 ANQGSEA. The CDR3 is 14 amino acids. V dropped 6 bases and J dropped 4 bases, with 16 bases sitting between them. The CDR3 is CSVGSGGGYNEQFF. Here the CDR3 DNA reads TGCAGCGTCGGTAGCGGAGGGGGGTACAATGAGCAGTTCTTC.